The rows below give T cell receptor beta chains drawn from one sample of a study. In TCRdb, the RT-PCR reads were re-called with MiXCR into one record per CDR3 protein. Here the sample spans approximately 720,000 distinct CDR3 sequences, 14% being singletons. Sequencing input: memory CD4+ T cells from blood. Source of these receptors: a female donor in good health, serving as a healthy control. CDR3s include the opening cysteine and the closing phenylalanine or tryptophan. A D gene is named only where the DNA matches it firmly. Clone size is given for some rows only: seen once, a few or many times, or a class if the clone is expanded.

-	TRBJ2-1	TRBV24-1	-	CATSSTGYSDNEQFF	TGTGCCACCAGTTCAACGGGGTATTCGGACAATGAGCAGTTCTTC
-	TRBJ1-4	TRBV6-1	many	CASSVSSTNEKLFF	TGTGCCAGCAGTGTATCCTCAACTAATGAAAAACTGTTTTTT
-	TRBJ2-5	TRBV5-5	few	CASSLMGPIGETQYF	TGTGCCAGCAGCTTGATGGGCCCGATTGGGGAGACCCAGTACTTC
-	TRBJ1-6	TRBV9	-	CASSVLGDPNSPLHF	TGTGCCAGCAGCGTTTTGGGGGACCCGAATTCACCCCTCCACTTT
-	TRBJ2-3	TRBV9	few	CASSVDKPTDTQYF	TGTGCCAGCAGCGTAGACAAGCCCACAGATACGCAGTATTTT
-	TRBJ2-3	TRBV20-1	few	CSARGRPEGGTDTQYF	TGCAGTGCTAGAGGCCGTCCAGAGGGAGGCACAGATACGCAGTATTTT
-	TRBJ2-1	TRBV7-2	-	CASSVNGGLNEQFF	TGTGCCAGCAGCGTTAATGGAGGGCTCAATGAGCAGTTCTTC
TRBD1	TRBJ1-1	TRBV28	-	CASSFRDSVGVGF	TGTGCCAGCAGTTTTAGGGACAGTGTGGGTGTAGGTTTT
-	TRBJ1-4	TRBV15	-	CATSTWTVEKLFF	TGTGCCACCAGCACCTGGACAGTAGAAAAACTGTTTTTT
-	TRBJ1-4	TRBV20-1	few	CSARENPGSPPFF	TGCAGTGCTAGAGAGAACCCCGGCAGCCCCCCGTTTTTT
-	TRBJ2-2	TRBV7-9	few	CASSVLQGLTGELFF	TGTGCCAGCAGCGTATTACAGGGTTTGACCGGGGAGCTGTTTTTT
-	TRBJ1-1	TRBV12-3/TRBV12-4	-	CASLPHPNTEAFF	TGTGCCAGCCTGCCGCACCCCAACACTGAAGCTTTCTTT
-	TRBJ1-6	TRBV2	-	CATLRTGGGNSPLHF	TGTGCCACCCTACGGACGGGGGGCGGGAATTCACCCCTCCACTTT
-	TRBJ1-3	TRBV5-6	-	CASSLANSGNTIYF	TGTGCCAGCAGCTTGGCCAATTCCGGAAACACCATATATTTT
TRBD2	TRBJ2-3	TRBV20-1	-	CSARGSGGADTQYF	TGCAGTGCTAGAGGATCGGGGGGGGCAGATACGCAGTATTTT
-	TRBJ2-3	TRBV20-1	-	CSASSPLGTGDTQYF	TGCAGTGCCAGCTCACCACTCGGAACCGGAGATACGCAGTATTTT
TRBD2	TRBJ2-3	TRBV12-3/TRBV12-4	many	CASSPRGLAGVGTQYF	TGTGCCAGCAGTCCCAGGGGACTAGCGGGAGTGGGTACGCAGTATTTT
-	TRBJ1-2	TRBV6-5	few	CASSYSGSYGYTF	TGTGCCAGCAGTTACTCCGGGTCTTATGGCTACACCTTC
-	TRBJ2-2	TRBV5-8	-	CASSAPQTGELFF	TGTGCCAGCAGCGCCCCACAAACCGGGGAGCTGTTTTTT
TRBD1	TRBJ2-1	TRBV7-3	few	CASSPPSTGEHEQFF	TGTGCCAGCAGCCCCCCCTCGACAGGGGAGCATGAGCAGTTCTTC
TRBD1	TRBJ1-1	TRBV5-1	few	CASSWVADRGGTEAFF	TGCGCCAGCAGCTGGGTGGCGGACAGGGGGGGGACTGAAGCTTTCTTT
TRBD1	TRBJ1-2	TRBV4-3	few	CASSQDIGDRALYGYTF	TGCGCCAGCAGCCAAGATATCGGGGACAGGGCCCTTTATGGCTACACCTTC
TRBD2	TRBJ2-5	TRBV5-1	few	CASSHGTSGGHQETQYF	TGCGCCAGCAGCCACGGGACTAGCGGGGGGCACCAAGAGACCCAGTACTTC
-	TRBJ2-7	TRBV5-1	many	CASSLVPGVSSYEQYF	TGCGCCAGCAGCTTGGTACCGGGGGTGAGTTCCTACGAGCAGTACTTC
-	TRBJ2-1	TRBV20-1	few	CSASVRRTSYNEQFF	TGCAGTGCCTCGGTACGGCGGACCTCCTACAATGAGCAGTTCTTC
TRBD1	TRBJ1-1	TRBV12-3/TRBV12-4	-	CASSLTPGQGSTEAFF	TGTGCCAGCAGTTTGACTCCGGGACAGGGGAGCACTGAAGCTTTCTTT
TRBD1	TRBJ2-3	TRBV10-3	many	CAISRDRKNTDTQYF	TGTGCCATCAGTCGGGACAGGAAAAACACAGATACGCAGTATTTT
-	TRBJ1-1	TRBV6-6	many	CASIHILGGDTEAFF	TGTGCCAGCATTCATATTCTGGGCGGGGACACTGAAGCTTTCTTT
-	TRBJ2-5	TRBV6-1	-	CAHKGGVGQETQYF	TGTGCCCACAAAGGGGGAGTAGGTCAAGAGACCCAGTACTTC
-	TRBJ2-5	TRBV7-3	many	CASSQGPSEETQYF	TGTGCCAGCAGCCAGGGTCCTAGCGAAGAGACCCAGTACTTC
TRBD1	TRBJ1-1	TRBV5-5	many	CASSSRTGTVTEAFF	TGTGCCAGCAGCTCTAGGACAGGGACGGTCACTGAAGCTTTCTTT
-	TRBJ2-5	TRBV5-4	many	CASSLGGDLTETQYF	TGTGCCAGCAGCTTGGGAGGGGACCTCACAGAGACCCAGTACTTC
-	TRBJ1-1	TRBV6-5	many	CASSYSRSTEAFF	TGTGCCAGCAGTTATAGTAGGAGCACTGAAGCTTTCTTT
-	TRBJ2-5	TRBV18	-	CASSPGLVQETQYF	TGTGCCAGCTCACCGGGTTTGGTCCAAGAGACCCAGTACTTC
-	TRBJ2-3	TRBV6-2/TRBV6-3	many	CASSPDTGGTQYF	TGTGCCAGCAGCCCCGATACCGGCGGTACGCAGTATTTT
-	TRBJ1-2	TRBV20-1	few	CSTPPSSLGYGYTF	TGCAGTACCCCCCCATCATCCTTGGGCTATGGCTACACCTTC
-	TRBJ2-2	TRBV5-1	many	CASSLIEGMDGELFF	TGCGCCAGCAGCTTGATCGAAGGGATGGACGGGGAGCTGTTTTTT